This is a list of T cell receptor beta chains from one sample in a study of T cell repertoires in cytomegalovirus infection. The antigens of these receptors remain unknown. TCRdb reanalysed the reads using MiXCR and keeps one entry per CDR3 protein. The sample shows 250,000 to 400,000 distinct CDR3 sequences, around 25% of them seen only once. The source was cultured PBMCs, collected from culture after CMV antigen stimulation. Receptor source: a human donor in good health (CMV status not recorded). Some clones in this sample may be carry-over from other donors' samples. CDR3s include the opening cysteine and the closing phenylalanine or tryptophan. A D gene is named only where the DNA matches it firmly. Some rows have no size entry. The others give once, few or many, or a class for an expanded clone.

j_call | v_call | d_call | clone_size | cdr3_nt | cdr3_aa
TRBJ2-1 | TRBV3-1 | - | - | TGTGCCAGCAGCCAAGCCCGTGGGTTGAATGAGCAGTTCTTC | CASSQARGLNEQFF
TRBJ2-5 | TRBV19 | TRBD1 | - | TGTGCCAGTAGTCTCCGGGACAGCCAAGAGACCCAGTACTTC | CASSLRDSQETQYF
TRBJ2-7 | TRBV5-4 | - | - | TGTGCCAGCAGCTTGGGGGAGGAGCAGTACTTC | CASSLGEEQYF
TRBJ2-5 | TRBV28 | TRBD2 | - | TGTGCCAGCAGTACAGAGCGGGAGGGCCTGGAGACCCAGTACTTC | CASSTEREGLETQYF
TRBJ1-5 | TRBV7-2 | - | few | TGTGCCAGCAGCCCACCCGATCAGCCCCAGCATTTT | CASSPPDQPQHF
TRBJ1-2 | TRBV12-5 | TRBD1 | many | TGTGCTAGTGGTTTGGGACAGGGGGTAGCTGACTATGGCTACACCTTC | CASGLGQGVADYGYTF
TRBJ1-2 | TRBV28 | - | few | TGTGCCAGCAGTTTTGTTGCTAACTATGGCTACACCTTC | CASSFVANYGYTF
TRBJ2-1 | TRBV7-2 | TRBD2 | - | TGTGCCAGCAGCGGACGGACTAGCGGAGGGGGATACAATGAGCAGTTCTTC | CASSGRTSGGGYNEQFF
TRBJ1-2 | TRBV27 | - | few | TGTGCCAGCAGTTTACGCCAGGGGCTCTATGGCTACACCTTC | CASSLRQGLYGYTF
TRBJ2-3 | TRBV6-2/TRBV6-3 | TRBD2 | many | TGTGCCAGCAGTGACGGGAGGCCCCGCACAGATACGCAGTATTTT | CASSDGRPRTDTQYF
TRBJ2-5 | TRBV7-2 | - | - | TGTGCCAGCAGCCCAAGTCCCGAAGAGACCCAGTACTTC | CASSPSPEETQYF
TRBJ1-1 | TRBV29-1 | - | few | TGCAGCGTTGCCCCGGGACGGGGAGCTGCGAACACTGAAGCTTTCTTT | CSVAPGRGAANTEAFF
TRBJ2-3 | TRBV27 | - | many | TGTGCCAGCAGGGACCAAATGACAGTCACAGATACGCAGTATTTT | CASRDQMTVTDTQYF
TRBJ2-7 | TRBV24-1 | - | - | TGTGCCACCAGTGATCGAAAGGGAGCTACGTCCTACGAGCAGTACTTC | CATSDRKGATSYEQYF
TRBJ1-1 | TRBV20-1 | - | - | TGCAGTGCTAGAAGACCCGGGGCCTTGAACACTGAAGCTTTCTTT | CSARRPGALNTEAFF
TRBJ2-1 | TRBV7-2 | - | many | TGTGCCAGCAGCACTCCTGGGTCGAATGAGCAGTTCTTC | CASSTPGSNEQFF
TRBJ1-1 | TRBV4-2 | - | few | TGTGCCAGCAGCCAAGTTCCAGGCTTGAACACTGAAGCTTTCTTT | CASSQVPGLNTEAFF
TRBJ2-7 | TRBV18 | - | few | TGTGCCAGCTCACCACCGGATCTCCCCGAGCAGTACTTC | CASSPPDLPEQYF
TRBJ2-1 | TRBV19 | - | few | TGTGCCACCGACAGTCGCCACAATGAGCAGTTCTTC | CATDSRHNEQFF
TRBJ2-5 | TRBV7-9 | - | - | TGTGCCAGCAGCCTGACAGCCTCGGTAAAAGAGACCCAGTACTTC | CASSLTASVKETQYF
TRBJ2-5 | TRBV7-6 | - | - | TGTGCCAGCAGCTTAGGATTCGGAGAGACCCAGTACTTC | CASSLGFGETQYF
TRBJ2-1 | TRBV4-1 | TRBD2 | many | TGCGCCAGCAGCCCGAGACGCGGGAGTAGCTCCTACAATGAGCAGTTCTTC | CASSPRRGSSSYNEQFF
TRBJ2-1 | TRBV4-3 | TRBD2 | few | TGCGCCAGCAGCCGAGAGGGACTAGCGGGTGGGAGAAGCTCCTACAATGAGCAGTTCTTC | CASSREGLAGGRSSYNEQFF
TRBJ2-5 | TRBV4-3 | - | - | TGCGCCAGCAGCCAAGGCCTGCCCGCGGGGGAGACCCAGTACTTC | CASSQGLPAGETQYF
TRBJ1-5 | TRBV7-9 | TRBD1 | few | TGTGCCAGCAGCCCCGCACAGGGGTACAATCAGCCCCAGCATTTT | CASSPAQGYNQPQHF
TRBJ2-4 | TRBV27 | TRBD2 | - | TGTGCCAGCAGTTTATGGTCTAGCGGGATCAAAAACATTCAGTACTTC | CASSLWSSGIKNIQYF
TRBJ2-2 | TRBV6-2/TRBV6-3 | TRBD2 | - | TGTGCCAGCAGTCACACCAAAACTAGCGGGAGTTTCGCCGGGGAGCTGTTTTTT | CASSHTKTSGSFAGELFF
TRBJ1-2 | TRBV12-3/TRBV12-4 | TRBD1 | - | TGTGCCAGCAGTCGACAGGGGAGCGGCTACACCTTC | CASSRQGSGYTF
TRBJ2-1 | TRBV4-1 | TRBD1 | - | TGCGCCAGCAGCTTCCGGGACAGGGGGTCGAATGAGCAGTTCTTC | CASSFRDRGSNEQFF
TRBJ1-5 | TRBV6-2/TRBV6-3 | TRBD1 | many | TGTGCCAGCAGCGACAGGGCTGGGCAGCCCCAGCATTTT | CASSDRAGQPQHF
TRBJ1-2 | TRBV19 | TRBD1 | - | TGTGCCAGTAGTACTATCGACAGGGTGTCTGGCTACACCTTC | CASSTIDRVSGYTF
TRBJ1-1 | TRBV7-2 | - | many | TGTGCCAGCAGCCCTCAGGGGAGGAGCACTGAAGCTTTCTTT | CASSPQGRSTEAFF